The 26 T cell receptor beta chains reported below all come from one sample, sequenced in a study of early T cells in non-severe SARS-CoV-2 infection. In TCRdb, the 5' RACE reads were re-called with MiXCR into one record per CDR3 protein. Among around 99,000 distinct CDR3 sequences listed, around 10% were seen once. Sequenced material: whole blood. Receptor source: an adult who was a healthcare worker with PCR-confirmed SARS-CoV-2 infection or an uninfected control (not recorded which).

Ten or more counts support this clonotype. This chain uses TRBV7-3 with TRBJ2-2, with a weak D call TRBD2 (6 bases). CDR1 SGHTA and CDR2 FQGTGA come from the germline V gene. This CDR3 spans 15 amino acids. Between the trimmed V and J ends, which lost 5 bases and 9 bases, there was a span of 19 bases. The CDR3 nucleotides read TGTGCCAGCAGCGCGGGACCCGGATTAGGGTGGGAGCTGTTTTTT. This codes for CASSAGPGLGWELFF.

This clonotype was counted many times. The chain links TRBV18 to TRBJ2-1, with TRBD2 identical over 11 bases. The CDR3 extends over 15 amino acids. Germline values: CDR1 KGHSH, CDR2 LQKENI. The ends lost 3 bases at V and 5 bases at J; junction bases unmatched: 3. The CDR3 loop is CASSPGTSGNNEQFF. In DNA, the CDR3 is TGTGCCAGCTCACCCGGGACTAGCGGAAACAATGAGCAGTTCTTC.

This clonotype has at least ten counts. The chain uses TRBV3-1 and TRBJ2-3; 8 nucleotides match TRBD2. Germline CDR1 is LGHDT and CDR2 is YNNKEL (reference sequence). The trim removed 3 bases at V and 4 bases at J, leaving 3 bases unmatched. This CDR3 spans 14 amino acids. The CDR3 DNA is TGTGCCAGCAGCCAGGGACTAGTCGCAGATACGCAGTATTTT. Translating it yields CASSQGLVADTQYF.

There are a few counts of this clonotype. This chain joins TRBV11-2 and TRBJ1-5; 7 bases line up with TRBD1. The ends lost 5 bases at V and 0 bases at J; junction bases unmatched: 4. This CDR3 contains 15 residues. The germline V gene encodes CDR1 SGHAT and CDR2 FQNNGV. CDR3 bases: TGTGCCAGCAGCCTGGGACAGAATAGCAATCAGCCCCAGCATTTT. Translating it yields CASSLGQNSNQPQHF.

This clonotype was seen more than once but under ten times. The chain couples TRBV6-4 to TRBJ2-1; 9 bases fit TRBD2. CDR1 and CDR2 from the germline V gene are MRHNA and SNTAGT. CDR3 length equals 15 residues. The ends lost 0 bases at V and 8 bases at J; junction bases unmatched: 5. CDR3 nucleotides: TGTGCCAGCAGTGACTCGGTAGCGGGGGTGTATGAGCAGTTCTTC. Amino acid sequence: CASSDSVAGVYEQFF.

This clonotype was seen repeatedly, ten times or more. CDR3: CSVASGTEAFF. In nucleotides, the CDR3 is TGCAGCGTTGCCTCGGGCACTGAAGCTTTCTTT. V usage is TRBV29-1 and J usage is TRBJ1-1; D unclear. This CDR3 comprises 11 residues. The V end was cut by 4 bases, the J end by 4 bases, with 7 bases between. Per germline, CDR1 SQVTM and CDR2 ANQGSEA.

The chain joins TRBV19 to TRBJ2-7, with a tentative D call TRBD2 (6 bases). This CDR3 spans 14 amino acids. Germline V gives CDR1 LNHDA, CDR2 SQIVND (reference sequence). Trimming left V 5 bases short and J 3 bases short, with 14 bases between. CDR3 DNA sequence: TGTGCCAGTAGTTCGGGGGACTTTCTCTACGAGCAGTACTTC. Translated: CASSSGDFLYEQYF.

The gene calls are TRBV5-5 and TRBJ2-7; 7 bases map to TRBD1. Germline CDR1 SGHKS, CDR2 YYEKEE (reference sequence). V was clipped by 5 bases and J by 3 bases; unmatched bases: 5. CDR3 size: 13 residues. The DNA for the CDR3 is TGTGCCAGCAGTGGACAGGCTGGCTACGAGCAGTACTTC. It codes for CASSGQAGYEQYF.

This chain links TRBV19 with TRBJ2-6, with no clear D. The V end was cut by 6 bases, the J end by 0 bases, with 6 bases between. The CDR3 extends over 14 amino acids. Germline CDR1 reads LNHDA; CDR2 reads SQIVND (reference sequence). The DNA of the CDR3 is TGTGCCAGTAGGTTGGGCTCTGGGGCCAACGTCCTGACTTTC. Amino acids: CASRLGSGANVLTF. The full variable domain, with the rest looked up from reference TRBV19 and TRBJ2-6, is DGGITQSPKYLFRKEGQNVTLSCEQNLNHDAMYWYRQDPGQGLRLIYYSQIVNDFQKGDIAEGYSVSREKKESFPLTVTSAQKNPTAFYLCASRLGSGANVLTFGAGSRLTVL.

This chain joins TRBV12-3 or TRBV12-4 and TRBJ2-5, with TRBD2 identical over 7 bases. CDR3 length equals 17 residues. V lost 5 bases, J lost 4 bases, and 16 bases stayed unmatched. CDR3 bases: TGTGCCAGCAGTCTAACCCTCGGGGGGTCCCGGGGAGAGACCCAGTACTTC. This translates into CASSLTLGGSRGETQYF.

A note on this clonotype: A much larger clonotype is one base distant, so this may be a read error. J is TRBJ2-3 and V is TRBV7-9; TRBD1 is a possible D gene (5 bases). Germline values: CDR1 SEHNR, CDR2 FQNEAQ (reference sequence). V was shortened by 10 bases and J by 0 bases, with 14 bases between the two germline ends. The CDR3 is made up of 14 amino acids. The CDR3 spells CAIRAVASTDTQYF. The DNA for the CDR3 is TGTGCCATCAGGGCGGTAGCCAGCACAGATACGCAGTATTTT.

In its sample, this clonotype was seen a few times. The chain has TRBV3-1 and TRBJ2-1; unclear D gene. CDR1 LGHDT and CDR2 YNNKEL come from the germline V gene (reference sequence). V gave up 1 base and J gave up 9 bases, with 7 bases separating them. The CDR3 spans 12 residues. The CDR3 nucleotides read TGTGCCAGCAGCCAAGTGAGGAGTGAGCAGTTCTTC. Amino acids: CASSQVRSEQFF.

This clonotype was observed a handful of times. This chain links TRBV7-7 with TRBJ2-4; maybe TRBD2 (6 bases). Germline CDR1 reads SSHAT; CDR2 reads FNYEAQ (reference sequence). V lost 5 bases to trimming and J lost 5 bases, with 13 bases between them. CDR3 size: 14 residues. CDR3 amino acids: CASSPGGTQNIQYF. CDR3 DNA sequence: TGTGCCAGCAGCCCCGGTGGGACTCAAAACATTCAGTACTTC.

This clonotype was observed a few times. The chain joins TRBV11-2 to TRBJ2-5, with no clear D. The CDR3 is made up of 12 amino acids. V was clipped by 6 bases and J by 4 bases, with 9 bases between them. Germline CDR1 reads SGHAT; CDR2 reads FQNNGV. Written as DNA, the CDR3 is TGTGCCAGCAGTCCCGCTAGAGAGACCCAGTACTTC. Protein: CASSPARETQYF.

This clonotype was seen a single time. The genes are TRBV19 and TRBJ2-3; D not certain. Trimming removed 1 base at V and 4 bases at J, with 9 bases between. Per the germline V gene, CDR1 is LNHDA and CDR2 is SQIVND (reference sequence). CDR3 length equals 14 residues. The CDR3 DNA reads as TGTGCCAGTAGTATAGCCCAGAACTCAGATACGCAGTATTTT. This sequence encodes CASSIAQNSDTQYF.

CDR3: CASSYSRGAGNQPQHF. In DNA form, the CDR3 reads TGTGCCAGCAGTTACTCCCGAGGGGCGGGTAATCAGCCCCAGCATTTT. V is TRBV6-2 or TRBV6-3 and J is TRBJ1-5; a weak D match, TRBD1 (5 bases). V dropped 0 bases and J dropped 4 bases, with 13 bases sitting between them. There are 16 residues in the CDR3. The V gene's germline CDR1 is MNHEY and CDR2 SVGEGT.

The J gene is TRBJ2-4, the V gene TRBV27; D unresolved. This CDR3 has 19 amino acids. CDR1 and CDR2 from the germline V gene are MNHEY and SMNVEV (reference sequence). V was shortened by 4 bases and J by 0 bases, with 22 bases between the two germline ends. The CDR3 DNA reads TGTGCCAGCAGTTCGCTCGACATGAGTAAGGCCCTAGCCAAAAACATTCAGTACTTC. Its translation: CASSSLDMSKALAKNIQYF.

V and J are TRBV12-3 or TRBV12-4 and TRBJ1-5, with unresolved D. Trimming shortened V by 3 bases and J by 4 bases, and 4 bases separated the two germline ends. This CDR3 spans 12 amino acids. DNA of the CDR3: TGTGCCAGCAGTTTCGATAATCAGCCCCAGCATTTT. This gives the protein CASSFDNQPQHF.

This clonotype showed up just a few times. V gene TRBV11-2 combines with J gene TRBJ1-1, with D hard to call. Germline-derived CDR1 and CDR2 are SGHAT and FQNNGV. This CDR3 has 14 residues. The germline V and J ends were trimmed by 5 bases and 3 bases, with 13 bases remaining between them. The CDR3 here is CASSRTWGDTEAFF. CDR3 DNA: TGTGCCAGCAGCAGAACTTGGGGTGACACTGAAGCTTTCTTT.

The gene calls are TRBV11-2 and TRBJ2-7, with 9 bases fitting TRBD2. The germline V gene encodes CDR1 SGHAT and CDR2 FQNNGV. V was pared by 3 bases and J by 2 bases, with 2 bases of the junction left unmatched. This CDR3 contains 14 residues. The CDR3 region has the DNA TGTGCCAGCAGCTTTCTAGCGGGACCCTACGAGCAGTACTTC. It is translated as CASSFLAGPYEQYF.

This clonotype has a handful of counts. The chain has TRBV28 and TRBJ1-3, with no clear D. The CDR3 consists of 13 residues. CDR1 MDHEN and CDR2 SYDVKM come from the germline V gene. The germline V and J ends were trimmed by 2 bases and 6 bases, with 8 bases remaining between them. CDR3 sequence (DNA): TGTGCCAGCAGTTTACGGCAAATAAACACCATATATTTT. It specifies CASSLRQINTIYF.

This clonotype was seen at least ten times. The CDR3 here is CASSPLGPGTGYEQYF. CDR3 DNA: TGTGCCAGCTCACCCCTCGGTCCCGGGACGGGTTACGAGCAGTACTTC. This chain joins TRBV18 and TRBJ2-7; D could derive from TRBD1 or TRBD2 (5 bases each). The germline CDR1 and CDR2 sequences are KGHSH and LQKENI. This CDR3 spans 16 amino acids. V was cut by 3 bases and J by 4 bases, with 19 bases left in between.

Comments on this clonotype: Since a much larger clone is just one base distant, this may be a read error. J is TRBJ1-2 and V is TRBV12-3 or TRBV12-4; D ambiguous. V lost 5 bases and J lost 4, with 14 bases in between. CDR3 length: 14 amino acids. In nucleotides, the CDR3 is TGTGCCAGCAGTCCCGGAGCGATAGCCTATGGCTACACCTTC. This sequence encodes CASSPGAIAYGYTF.

This clonotype was recorded many times. The rearrangement joins TRBV10-1 to TRBJ2-1, with D perhaps TRBD2 (6 bases). The CDR3 runs to 14 residues. V was shortened by 3 bases and J by 2 bases, with 8 bases between the two germline ends. Per germline, CDR1 WNHNN and CDR2 SYGVQD (reference sequence). The chain's CDR3 is CASSDSGAYNEQFF. In DNA form, the CDR3 reads TGCGCCAGCAGTGACTCGGGGGCCTACAATGAGCAGTTCTTC.

This clonotype has ten or more counts. The V call is TRBV11-2, the J call TRBJ2-5; no reliable D call. Germline V gene sequence: CDR1 SGHAT, CDR2 FQNNGV. The CDR3 has 14 amino acids. V was clipped by 5 bases and J by 1 base, with 11 bases between them. The CDR3 sequence: CASSHYYSQETQYF. The DNA of the CDR3 is TGTGCCAGCAGCCACTACTATTCCCAAGAGACCCAGTACTTC.

This clonotype was detected many times. The V call is TRBV10-3, the J call TRBJ2-3; D remains unclear. The CDR3 covers 12 residues. Germline assignment: CDR1 ENHRY and CDR2 SYGVKD. Trimming left V 3 bases short and J 2 bases short, with 3 bases between. The CDR3 DNA reads as TGTGCCATCAGTGACTACACAGATACGCAGTATTTT. This translates into CAISDYTDTQYF.